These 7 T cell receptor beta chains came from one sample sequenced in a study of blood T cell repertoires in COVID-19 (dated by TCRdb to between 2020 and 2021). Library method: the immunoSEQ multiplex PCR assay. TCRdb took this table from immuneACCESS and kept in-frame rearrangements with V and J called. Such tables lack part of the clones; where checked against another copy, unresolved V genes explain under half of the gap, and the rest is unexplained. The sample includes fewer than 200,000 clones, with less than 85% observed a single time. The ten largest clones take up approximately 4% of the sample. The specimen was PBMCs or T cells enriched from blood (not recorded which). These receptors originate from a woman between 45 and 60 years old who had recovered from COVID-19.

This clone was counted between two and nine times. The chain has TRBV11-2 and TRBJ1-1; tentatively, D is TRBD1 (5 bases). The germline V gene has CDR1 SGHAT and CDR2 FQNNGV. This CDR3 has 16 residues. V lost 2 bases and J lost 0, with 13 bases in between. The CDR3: CASSLTQGLLNTEAFF. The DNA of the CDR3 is TGTGCCAGCAGCTTAACTCAGGGACTTTTGAACACTGAAGCTTTCTTT.

CDR3 sequence reads: CASSLGAQDYGYTF. DNA for the CDR3: TGTGCCAGCAGCTTGGGCGCTCAAGACTATGGCTACACCTTC. The rearrangement uses TRBV5-6 and TRBJ1-2; D is undetermined. Germline values: CDR1 SGHDT, CDR2 YYEEEE. Between the trimmed V and J ends, which lost 0 bases and 3 bases, there was a span of 9 bases. This CDR3 has 14 residues.

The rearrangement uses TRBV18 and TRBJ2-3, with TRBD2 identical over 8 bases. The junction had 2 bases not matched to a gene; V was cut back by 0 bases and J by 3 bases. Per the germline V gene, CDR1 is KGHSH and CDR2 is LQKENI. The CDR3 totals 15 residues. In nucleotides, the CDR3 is TGTGCCAGCTCACCACCGACGGGAGGGACAGATACGCAGTATTTT. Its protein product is CASSPPTGGTDTQYF. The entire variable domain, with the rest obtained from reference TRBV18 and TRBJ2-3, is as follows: NAGVMQNPRHLVRRRGQEARLRCSPMKGHSHVYWYRQLPEEGLKFMVYLQKENIIDESGMPKERFSAEFPKEGPSILRIQQVVRGDSAAYFCASSPPTGGTDTQYFGPGTRLTVL.

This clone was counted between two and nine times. The CDR3 DNA follows: TGTGCCAGCAGCTTCAGGGGGGCGAACCGATACACTGAAGCTTTCTTT. Its translation: CASSFRGANRYTEAFF. The chain couples TRBV13 to TRBJ1-1, with 7 bases fitting TRBD1. CDR1 is PRHDT, CDR2 FYEKMQ, per germline (reference sequence). The CDR3 contains 16 residues. V lost 3 bases to trimming and J lost 3 bases; unmatched junction nucleotides: 10.

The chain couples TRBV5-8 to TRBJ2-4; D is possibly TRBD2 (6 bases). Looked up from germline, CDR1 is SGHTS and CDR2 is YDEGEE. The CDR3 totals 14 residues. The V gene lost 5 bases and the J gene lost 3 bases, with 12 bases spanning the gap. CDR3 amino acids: CASSWGVGKNIQYF. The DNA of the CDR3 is TGTGCCAGCAGTTGGGGGGTGGGCAAAAACATTCAGTACTTC.

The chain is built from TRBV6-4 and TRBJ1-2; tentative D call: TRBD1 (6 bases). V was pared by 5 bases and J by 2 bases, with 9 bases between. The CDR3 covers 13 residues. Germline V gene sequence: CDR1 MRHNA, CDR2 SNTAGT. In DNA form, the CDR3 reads TGTGCCAGCAGTACAACAGGGAACTATGGCTACACCTTC. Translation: CASSTTGNYGYTF.

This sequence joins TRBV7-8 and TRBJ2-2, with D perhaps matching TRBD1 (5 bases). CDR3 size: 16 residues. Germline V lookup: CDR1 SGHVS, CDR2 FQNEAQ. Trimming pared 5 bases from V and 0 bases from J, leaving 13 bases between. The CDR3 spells CASSPRGRANTGELFF. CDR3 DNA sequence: TGTGCCAGCAGCCCTCGAGGCAGGGCGAACACCGGGGAGCTGTTTTTT.